These 30 T cell receptor beta chains originate from one sample sequenced in a study of PD-1 blockade in classical Hodgkin lymphoma. Generated by immunoSEQ multiplex PCR, the TCRdb table keeps only in-frame clones and is missing some. Found here are nearly 55,000 clones, 81% of them singletons; the top ten hold 15% to 20%. Every patient was affected by relapse after autologous stem cell transplantation, while exposure to brentuximab vedotin was not uniform. The input for sequencing was peripheral blood mononuclear cells (PBMCs), taken at baseline. The receptor source for this set is a human donor with classical Hodgkin lymphoma.

In this sample, this clone turned up once. J is TRBJ2-1 and V is TRBV19; TRBD2 aligns across 13 bases. From germline, CDR1 is LNHDA and CDR2 SQIVND (reference sequence). The ends lost 9 bases at V and 8 bases at J; junction bases unmatched: 7. The CDR3 sequence is 14 residues long. CDR3 protein: CASRTSGSAHEQFF. The CDR3 bases are TGTGCCAGCAGGACTAGCGGGAGCGCCCATGAGCAGTTCTTC.

The V and J genes are TRBV13 and TRBJ2-7; either TRBD1 or TRBD2 may fit D (5 bases each). Germline V gene sequence: CDR1 PRHDT, CDR2 FYEKMQ (reference sequence). Deletions cut 4 bases from V and 5 bases from J, with 18 bases between. The CDR3 spans 15 residues. DNA of the CDR3: TGTGCCAGCAGCTGGGAGAGGGGCCCATCCCACGAGCAGTACTTC. It yields the protein CASSWERGPSHEQYF.

The chain uses TRBV29-1 and TRBJ2-7, with 10 positions matching TRBD1. This CDR3 spans 13 amino acids. Looked up from germline, CDR1 is SQVTM and CDR2 is ANQGSEA. Unmatched junction bases numbered 1, after V lost 4 bases and J lost 1 base. CDR3 DNA sequence: TGCAGCGTTGGACAGGGGGCTTCCTACGAGCAGTACGTC. Translation: CSVGQGASYEQYV.

This sequence joins TRBV7-2 and TRBJ1-2; the match to TRBD1 covers 7 bases. CDR1 and CDR2 from the germline V gene are SGHTA and FQGNSA. The V gene end was trimmed by 6 bases and the J gene end by 13 bases; junction bases not matched to a gene: 17. The CDR3 has 14 residues. The CDR3 bases are TGTGCCAGCAGACCTAGACAGGGACCCTTGGCCGGCACCTTC. It encodes CASRPRQGPLAGTF.

This chain uses TRBV7-3 with TRBJ1-5, with a weak D call TRBD1 (6 bases). The CDR3 is 18 residues long. V lost 6 bases and J lost 1, with 22 bases in between. Germline V gene data show CDR1 as SGHTA and CDR2 as FQGTGA. DNA for the CDR3: TGTGCCAGCAGTTTCCGAGGCAGGGGTCTTCCGAGCAATCAGCCCCAGCATTTT. It codes for CASSFRGRGLPSNQPQHF.

This chain connects TRBV29-1 to TRBJ1-1; tentatively, D is TRBD1 (5 bases). The V gene lost 3 bases and the J gene lost 4 bases, with 15 bases spanning the gap. The CDR3 sequence is 14 residues long. Germline V gene lookup returns CDR1 SQVTM and CDR2 ANQGSEA. The CDR3 reads CSVEPPRGSTEAFF. CDR3 coding DNA: TGCAGCGTTGAGCCCCCGAGGGGTAGCACTGAAGCTTTCTTT.

The sample holds a few counts of this clone. The gene calls are TRBV7-2 and TRBJ2-5, with TRBD2 matching 12 bases. The germline CDR1 and CDR2 sequences are SGHTA and FQGNSA. The CDR3 contains 16 residues. Trimming at V came to 5 bases and at J to 2 bases, leaving 6 bases not matched to a gene. CDR3 in DNA: TGTGCCAGCAGCCGACGGACTAGCGGGATTCAAGAGACCCAGTACTTC. This encodes CASSRRTSGIQETQYF.

The CDR3 DNA is TGTGCCAGCACCCAAAATCCGAAGGAAGAGACCCAGTACTTC. Translated, it gives CASTQNPKEETQYF. The rearrangement links TRBV5-4 to TRBJ2-5; D is unclear. The CDR3 is made up of 14 amino acids. With 6 bases removed from V and 3 bases from J, the gap between germline ends came to 15 bases. Germline loops: CDR1 SGHNT, CDR2 YYREEE (reference sequence).

This clone was recorded only once. This chain links TRBV7-2 with TRBJ2-5, with 7 bases aligning to TRBD2. Germline trimming cut 5 bases from V and 7 bases from J; bases unmatched to any gene: 16. This CDR3 is 16 amino acids long. Germline loops: CDR1 SGHTA, CDR2 FQGNSA. The CDR3 sequence is CASSPPGTTFKGTQYF. Written as DNA, the CDR3 is TGTGCCAGCAGCCCCCCCGGGACTACCTTTAAGGGGACCCAGTACTTC. The full variable domain, completed using reference TRBV7-2 and TRBJ2-5, is GAGVSQSPSNKVTEKGKDVELRCDPISGHTALYWYRQSLGQGLEFLIYFQGNSAPDKSGLPSDRFSAERTGGSVSTLTIQRTQQEDSAVYLCASSPPGTTFKGTQYFGPGTRLLVL.

The chain employs TRBV5-1 and TRBJ2-7, with 10 positions matching TRBD2. CDR3 length: 14 amino acids. Germline lookup yields CDR1 SGHRS and CDR2 YFSETQ. The ends lost 5 bases at V and 4 bases at J; junction bases unmatched: 6. In DNA form, the CDR3 reads TGCGCCAGCAGGGATGGACTAGCGGATTACGAGCAGTACTTC. It specifies CASRDGLADYEQYF. The entire variable domain, with the rest obtained from reference TRBV5-1 and TRBJ2-7, is as follows: KAGVTQTPRYLIKTRGQQVTLSCSPISGHRSVSWYQQTPGQGLQFLFEYFSETQRNKGNFPGRFSGRQFSNSRSEMNVSTLELGDSALYLCASRDGLADYEQYFGPGTRLTVT.

This chain joins TRBV14 and TRBJ1-4, with D unresolved. Germline CDR1 SGHDN, CDR2 FVKESK. V lost 8 bases and J lost 0, with 7 bases in between. The CDR3 contains 13 residues. This CDR3 reads CASARATNEKLFF. The CDR3 DNA reads TGTGCCAGCGCGAGAGCAACTAATGAAAAACTGTTTTTT.

This rearrangement joins TRBV9 to TRBJ1-3; D unresolved. Deletions cut 3 bases from V and 0 bases from J, with 10 bases between. Germline loops: CDR1 SGDLS, CDR2 YYNGEE. The CDR3 is 15 amino acids. CDR3 nucleotide sequence: TGTGCCAGCAGCGCCCCCCATTTCTCTGGAAACACCATATATTTT. Translated, it gives CASSAPHFSGNTIYF.

CDR3 region: CASSYTGVSYEQYF. As DNA, the CDR3 is TGCGCCAGCAGCTATACTGGGGTTTCCTACGAGCAGTACTTC. The chain joins TRBV5-1 to TRBJ2-7, with D unresolved. This CDR3 is built from 14 residues. Looked up from germline, CDR1 is SGHRS and CDR2 is YFSETQ. Trimming cost V 3 bases and J 1 base, with 11 bases left between them.

The chain links TRBV4-3 to TRBJ1-2; D gene uncertain. This CDR3 has 15 amino acids. The germline V and J ends were trimmed by 3 bases and 8 bases, with 19 bases remaining between them. Germline CDR1 and CDR2: LGHNA and YSLEER. CDR3 in DNA: TGCGCCAGCAGCCACCTTGGTTGGGGTCCGGGGGGCTACACCTTC. Translating it yields CASSHLGWGPGGYTF.

In its sample, this clone was seen a few times. V usage is TRBV7-9 and J usage is TRBJ1-3; 7 bases agree with TRBD1. The CDR3 has 14 amino acids. CDR1 and CDR2 (germline): SEHNR, FQNEAQ (reference sequence). After removal of 6 bases from V and 2 bases from J, the junction contained 4 bases not matched to a gene. The CDR3: CASSQTGTGNTIYF. DNA of the CDR3: TGTGCCAGCAGTCAGACAGGGACTGGAAACACCATATATTTT.

The CDR3 DNA is TGTGCCAGCAGCGTACTGGAGGGGGCCGGTGACTATGGCTACACCTTC. Its protein product is CASSVLEGAGDYGYTF. V is TRBV5-8 and J is TRBJ1-2, with 7 bases that match TRBD1. This CDR3 comprises 16 residues. Trimming removed 4 bases from V and 3 bases from J; junction bases left unmatched: 12. CDR1 SGHTS and CDR2 YDEGEE come from the germline V gene.

V gene TRBV30 combines with J gene TRBJ1-2; 8 bases are shared with TRBD1. J gave up 8 bases and V 5 bases, and 10 bases lay outside the gene matches. This CDR3 region has 13 residues. Germline-derived CDR1 and CDR2 are GTSNPN and SVGIG (reference sequence). The CDR3 spells CAWQMTGDGGYTF. The CDR3 nucleotides read TGTGCCTGGCAGATGACAGGGGACGGCGGCTACACCTTC.

Here the CDR3 DNA reads TGTGCCAGCAGCTTAGATCACGGACAGGGCTTACCTTTCTTC. This sequence encodes CASSLDHGQGLPFF. The chain has TRBV11-3 and TRBJ2-1, with TRBD1 matching over 8 bases. This CDR3 contains 14 residues. Germline V gene lookup returns CDR1 SGHNT and CDR2 YENEEA. V gave up 0 bases and J gave up 16 bases; unmatched junction bases: 11.

The rearrangement joins TRBV29-1 to TRBJ2-7, with TRBD2 matching 9 bases. Unmatched junction bases numbered 4, after V lost 4 bases and J lost 0 bases. The CDR3 is 14 residues long. Per the germline V gene, CDR1 is SQVTM and CDR2 is ANQGSEA. The CDR3 nucleotides are TGCAGCGTTGGCGGGAGGGCTGGCTCCTACGAGCAGTACTTC. Protein product: CSVGGRAGSYEQYF.

The chain links TRBV5-1 to TRBJ2-2; possible D gene TRBD1, 6 bases. The CDR3 totals 15 residues. Trimming removed 7 bases at V and 1 base at J, with 14 bases between. In germline, CDR1 is SGHRS, CDR2 YFSETQ. CDR3 sequence (DNA): TGCGCCAGCCGTTCCGGGACAATGAACACCGGGGAGCTGTTTTTT. This translates into CASRSGTMNTGELFF.

This clone was seen only a few times. This chain joins TRBV11-3 and TRBJ1-1, with D perhaps matching TRBD1 (5 bases). The CDR3 has 14 residues. V was pared by 6 bases and J by 4 bases, with 15 bases between. Germline V gene lookup returns CDR1 SGHNT and CDR2 YENEEA. The CDR3 loop is CASSYWGGGTEAFF. In DNA form, the CDR3 reads TGTGCCAGCAGTTATTGGGGCGGAGGCACTGAAGCTTTCTTT.

V usage is TRBV4-1 and J usage is TRBJ1-5; perhaps TRBD1 as D (6 bases). Germline CDR1 reads MGHRA; CDR2 reads YSYEKL. The CDR3 consists of 15 residues. Trimming left V 4 bases short and J 5 bases short, with 15 bases between. CDR3 DNA sequence: TGCGCCAGCAGCCTCCTGGGGGCGCCCGATCAGCCCCAGCATTTT. It codes for CASSLLGAPDQPQHF.

The gene calls are TRBV11-2 and TRBJ2-7; D remains unclear. V lost 5 bases to trimming and J lost 3 bases, with 17 bases between them. The length of the CDR3 is 15 residues. The germline V gene encodes CDR1 SGHAT and CDR2 FQNNGV. CDR3 sequence reads: CASSQGNSPGYEQYV. In DNA, the CDR3 is TGTGCCAGCAGCCAAGGGAACTCCCCGGGCTACGAGCAGTACGTC.

The chain employs TRBV6-5 and TRBJ2-2; possible D gene TRBD2, 5 bases. Germline V CDR1 and CDR2: MNHEY, SVGAGI. With 6 bases removed from V and 4 bases from J, the gap between germline ends came to 12 bases. The length of the CDR3 is 14 residues. CDR3 region: CASRPLDSTGELFF. As DNA, the CDR3 is TGTGCCAGCAGGCCACTAGATTCCACCGGGGAGCTGTTTTTT.

As to this clone: Other DNA sequences in this specimen translate into the identical CDR3. The chain employs TRBV5-1 and TRBJ2-1, with D perhaps matching TRBD1 (6 bases). Germline CDR1 and CDR2: SGHRS and YFSETQ. The CDR3 has 15 residues. V lost 0 bases, J lost 3 bases, and 10 bases lay in between. CDR3 sequence: CASSLAGDHYNEQFF. The CDR3, as DNA: TGCGCCAGCAGCTTGGCAGGGGACCACTACAATGAGCAGTTCTTC.

The CDR3 DNA is TGCGCCAGCAGCCAAGATGAACTAGCGATCGGGACAGATACGCAGTATTTT. Amino acids: CASSQDELAIGTDTQYF. V and J are TRBV4-3 and TRBJ2-3; 7 positions match TRBD2. Trimming removed 0 bases from V and 3 bases from J; junction bases left unmatched: 9. Germline V gene data show CDR1 as LGHNA and CDR2 as YSLEER. CDR3 size: 17 residues.

V usage is TRBV14 and J usage is TRBJ2-1, with a possible D match to TRBD1 (5 bases). V was cut by 3 bases and J by 0 bases, with 9 bases left in between. CDR3 length: 15 amino acids. The germline gives CDR1 SGHDN, CDR2 FVKESK. For the CDR3, the DNA is TGTGCCAGCAGCCAGACAGCTTTCTCCTACAATGAGCAGTTCTTC. Amino acid sequence: CASSQTAFSYNEQFF.

The chain carries TRBV4-3 and TRBJ2-7, with 8 bases fitting TRBD2. Germline V gene lookup returns CDR1 LGHNA and CDR2 YSLEER. V lost 3 bases to trimming and J lost 1 base; unmatched junction nucleotides: 8. CDR3 length: 16 amino acids. The CDR3 region is CASSHHGRDGSYEQYF. CDR3 nucleotides: TGCGCCAGCAGCCACCACGGGAGGGACGGTTCCTACGAGCAGTACTTC.

The V and J genes are TRBV15 and TRBJ2-2; 8 bases are shared with TRBD1. This CDR3 region has 17 residues. CDR1 is LNHNV and CDR2 is YYDKDF in the germline V gene (reference sequence). V trimming: 3 bases; J trimming: 2 bases; junction bases outside the gene matches: 8. CDR3 loop: CATSRSSGQGNTGELFF. DNA for the CDR3: TGTGCCACCAGCAGGTCCTCCGGACAGGGAAACACCGGGGAGCTGTTTTTT.

The chain carries TRBV7-9 and TRBJ2-7, with D possibly being TRBD1 (5 bases). Trimming shortened V by 4 bases and J by 4 bases, and 20 bases separated the two germline ends. Germline CDR1 SEHNR, CDR2 FQNEAQ (reference sequence). This CDR3 comprises 16 residues. The CDR3: CASSSKQAYPPYEQYF. Written as DNA, the CDR3 is TGTGCCAGCAGCTCCAAACAGGCATACCCTCCATACGAGCAGTACTTC.